This T cell receptor beta chain comes out of a study of Ad26.COV2.S vaccination and SARS-CoV-2 variants. Described treatment: roughly 20 received Ad26.COV2.S at low or high dose, single or two shots; about 5 received placebo; per-sample allocation not given. Sampling occurred on day 63 after the first vaccine or placebo injection. Data came from immunoSEQ multiplex PCR; TCRdb stores just in-frame clones and leaves some out. The table shows roughly 320,000 clones, with 86% occurring only once. This clonotype was obtained from a person aged 18-60 years who received the Ad26.COV2.S COVID-19 vaccine or a placebo. Sequences were derived from peripheral blood, sampled in a trial of Ad26.COV2.S vaccine versus placebo.

CDR3 amino acids: CASSQTGDTEAFF. In DNA, the CDR3 is TGTGCCAGCAGTCAGACAGGGGACACTGAAGCTTTCTTT. The chain joins TRBV2 to TRBJ1-1, with 8 bases aligning to TRBD1. CDR1 SNHLY and CDR2 FYNNEI come from the germline V gene. This CDR3 has 13 residues. Germline trimming cut 5 bases from V and 3 bases from J; bases unmatched to any gene: 2.